This T cell receptor (beta chain) appears in the sequencing data of a study of human T cells and chemical hapten exposure. Across the study: While the approximately 24-week study was under way, patients received diphenylcyclopropenone on the scalp every week. Study results and limitations: The study found expanded TCRs formed significantly more large CDR3 similarity clusters than controls. The study found that DPC sensitization did not change TCRs above 1 in 1000 frequency.

Concerning this clonotype: Its antigen is not known.

A single record per CDR3 protein comes from TCRdb applying MiXCR to the RACE reads. The data show around 99,000 distinct CDR3 sequences, about a tenth seen once. Time point given: patch test 2, 6 weeks after DPC sensitization. Treatment of the sample: therapeutic diphenylcyclopropenone sensitization with weekly scalp DPC. Trimming took 5 bases from V and 7 from J; bases not matched to a gene: 5. Germline V gene lookup returns CDR1 SGHAT and CDR2 FQNNGV. The CDR3 has 13 amino acids. Sample: whole blood, taken in connection with sensitization to the hapten diphenylcyclopropenone (DPC). The chain joins TRBV11-2 to TRBJ2-1; TRBD2 matches at 7 bases. The clonotype comes from a woman in her thirties or forties with alopecia areata. Some clones in this sample may be carry-over from other donors' samples. Written as DNA, the CDR3 is TGTGCCAGCAGCCCGGGACTAAGGAATGAGCAGTTCTTC. It encodes CASSPGLRNEQFF.